This T cell receptor beta chain was identified during a study of cytomegalovirus exposure and HLA in healthy donors. General study results and limits: Published work reported that the classifier diagnosed cytomegalovirus status with high specificity and sensitivity.

Here immunoSEQ multiplex PCR was the method, and the copy in TCRdb shows in-frame clones only, minus some. The sample includes 78,000 or so clones, about 93% of them seen just once. In regard to this clone: Its antigen is not identified.

CDR3 length: 14 amino acids. Germline loops: CDR1 SEHNR, CDR2 FQNEAQ (reference sequence). Deletions cut 7 bases from V and 4 bases from J, with 16 bases between. The sequenced sample consisted of PBMCs. V usage is TRBV7-9 and J usage is TRBJ1-2, with D unresolved. This TCR was sampled from a woman aged 18-30 years in good health and CMV-seropositive. The CDR3 sequence is CASIPLEGTYGYTF. The CDR3 DNA is TGTGCCAGCATCCCCCTGGAGGGTACCTATGGCTACACCTTC. Full variable domain (missing parts from reference TRBV7-9 and TRBJ1-2): DTGVSQNPRHKITKRGQNVTFRCDPISEHNRLYWYRQTLGQGPEFLTYFQNEAQLEKSRLLSDRFSAERPKGSFSTLEIQRTEQGDSAMYLCASIPLEGTYGYTFGSGTRLTVV.